This T cell receptor beta chain is drawn from a study of T-cell reconstitution after alpha-beta-depleted transplantation in children. This CDR3 is 13 amino acids long. Trimming took off 7 bases at V and 1 base at J, with 11 bases between the two ends. Per germline, CDR1 DFQATT and CDR2 SNEGSKA (reference sequence). Concerning this clonotype: Its matching antigen is unknown.

Construction of the TCRbeta library involved unique molecular identifiers. TCRdb reprocessed the PCR reads with MiXCR, giving one entry per CDR3 protein. The sample consists of about 980,000 distinct CDR3 sequences, under 30% of them appearing once. Overall study results and limits: T-cell counts and diversity at one year post-transplant came mainly from newly produced T cells.

This TCR was recovered from a boy in the first two years of life who had a stem cell transplant for SCID, so the T cells may come from the graft donor. The sample here was PBMCs, mostly from graft donor cells, taken 360 days after TCRalphabeta/CD19-depleted stem cell transplant. The chain uses TRBV20-1 and TRBJ1-3, with a possible D match to TRBD1 (6 bases). The CDR3 is CSVLQGSGNTIYF. The CDR3 DNA reads as TGCAGTGTCTTACAGGGATCTGGAAACACCATATATTTT.